This TCR beta chain was identified in a study of Ad26.COV2.S vaccination and SARS-CoV-2 variants. Across the whole study: This donor came from the COV1001 trial of Ad26.COV2.S.

The CDR3 contains 13 residues. Per germline, CDR1 SGHRS and CDR2 YFSETQ. V was pared by 2 bases and J by 7 bases, with 9 bases between. Libraries were prepared by immunoSEQ multiplex PCR; TCRdb keeps only in-frame clonotypes and omits some of them. Here the sample spans under 400,000 clones, around 87% being singletons. The treatment denotes: 15 to 20 received Ad26.COV2.S at low or high dose, single or two shots; about 5 received placebo; per-sample allocation not given. Sampling occurred on day 63 after the first vaccine or placebo injection. An adult aged 18-55 years in Boston served as the donor. The sequencing used peripheral blood, collected in a trial of Ad26.COV2.S vaccine versus placebo. This rearrangement joins TRBV5-1 to TRBJ2-2; tentative D call: TRBD1 (6 bases). This TCR was recovered from a person aged 18-65 years who received the Ad26.COV2.S COVID-19 vaccine or a placebo. CDR3 DNA: TGCGCCAGCAGCTTCAGGACAGTCGGGGAGCTGTTTTTT. The encoded protein is CASSFRTVGELFF.